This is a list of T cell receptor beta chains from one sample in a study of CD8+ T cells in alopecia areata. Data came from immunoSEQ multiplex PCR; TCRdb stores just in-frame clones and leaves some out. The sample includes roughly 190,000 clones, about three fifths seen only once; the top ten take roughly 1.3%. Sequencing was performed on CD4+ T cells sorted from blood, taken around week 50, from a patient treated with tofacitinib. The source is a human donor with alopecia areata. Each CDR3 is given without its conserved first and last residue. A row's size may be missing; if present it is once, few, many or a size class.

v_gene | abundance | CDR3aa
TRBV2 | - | ASSEGQTAKNIQY
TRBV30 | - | AWSVQLTGNYGYT
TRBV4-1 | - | ASSQDEIGAGYT
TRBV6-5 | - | ASSYLGVMNTEAF
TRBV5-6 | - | ASSLWQGASNSPLH
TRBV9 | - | ASSPQRVGTGELF
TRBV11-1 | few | ASSLDRDAAFEY
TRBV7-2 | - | ASSPGVGAKSEKLF
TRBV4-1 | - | ASSQDRFSGQNYGYT
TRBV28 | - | ASSFWGPGQPQH
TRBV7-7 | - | ASSPGTPNEQF